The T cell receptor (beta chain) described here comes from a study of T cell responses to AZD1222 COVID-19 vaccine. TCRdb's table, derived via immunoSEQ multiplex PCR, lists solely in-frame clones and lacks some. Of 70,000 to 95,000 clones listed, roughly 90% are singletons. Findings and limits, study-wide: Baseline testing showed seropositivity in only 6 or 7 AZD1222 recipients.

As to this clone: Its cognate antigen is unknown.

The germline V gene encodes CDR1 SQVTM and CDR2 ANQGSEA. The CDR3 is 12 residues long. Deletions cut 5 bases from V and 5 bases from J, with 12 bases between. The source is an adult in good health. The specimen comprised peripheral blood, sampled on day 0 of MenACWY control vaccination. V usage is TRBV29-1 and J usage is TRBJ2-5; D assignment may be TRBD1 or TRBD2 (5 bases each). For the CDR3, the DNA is TGCAGCGTTTGGGGGATGGGGGAGACCCAGTACTTC. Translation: CSVWGMGETQYF.